Reported below is one T cell receptor beta chain. The CDR3 covers 15 residues. V was clipped by 5 bases and J by 7 bases; unmatched bases: 4. Germline loops: CDR1 SGHAT, CDR2 FQNNGV. In the source study's methods: Amplification from reference gene primers served as the basis for estimated nucleated cell counts. Assay: immunoSEQ multiplex PCR; the TCRdb copy retains only in-frame clones and omits some. V and J calls plus clone size are reproduced from that table; the DNA served to infer D and trimming. The table includes roughly 360,000 clones, roughly 87% detected once. Grouping used clinical history reported by participants in a survey and questionnaire. Recovered participants had two consecutive negative NP/OP PCR tests, healthcare professional clearance, or symptom resolution. This sample was taken from a study of blood T cell repertoires in COVID-19.

The chain is built from TRBV11-2 and TRBJ2-2; 13 bases agree with TRBD2. The clonotype was recovered from a woman between 50 and 59 years old who had recovered from COVID-19. The specimen sequenced was PBMCs or T cells enriched from blood (not recorded which). CDR3 region: CASSTGTSGNGELFF. DNA of the CDR3: TGTGCCAGCAGCACCGGGACTAGCGGGAACGGGGAGCTGTTTTTT.